The clone carrying this T cell receptor (beta chain) is a singleton in its sample. Its antigen remains unknown. With a J-beta primer mix and a sample-barcoded 5' primer, a second PCR ran about 7 to 11 cycles. TCRdb re-called the 5' RACE reads through MiXCR, storing one row per CDR3 protein. The sample lists 780,000 or so distinct CDR3 sequences; 40% to 65% were seen once. This entry belongs to a study of blood T cells in healthy people across ages. Study-wide results and limits: It was found that TCR beta diversity correlated strongly with the percentage of naive T cells. TCR beta diversity per million T cells fell roughly linearly with age. Both higher diversity and more naive CD4+ cells marked long-lived donors when set against aged donors.

V was clipped by 7 bases and J by 3 bases, with 19 bases between them. CDR1 ENHRY and CDR2 SYGVKD come from the germline V gene. This CDR3 has 15 amino acids. Sequencing was done on a sample of blood. The chain combines TRBV10-3 with TRBJ2-7; D is ambiguous. This receptor was identified in a man older than 75 in good health. CDR3 nucleotides: TGTGCCATCACCGACGACAAAGAAGGAGTCTACGAGCAGTACTTC. Protein: CAITDDKEGVYEQYF.